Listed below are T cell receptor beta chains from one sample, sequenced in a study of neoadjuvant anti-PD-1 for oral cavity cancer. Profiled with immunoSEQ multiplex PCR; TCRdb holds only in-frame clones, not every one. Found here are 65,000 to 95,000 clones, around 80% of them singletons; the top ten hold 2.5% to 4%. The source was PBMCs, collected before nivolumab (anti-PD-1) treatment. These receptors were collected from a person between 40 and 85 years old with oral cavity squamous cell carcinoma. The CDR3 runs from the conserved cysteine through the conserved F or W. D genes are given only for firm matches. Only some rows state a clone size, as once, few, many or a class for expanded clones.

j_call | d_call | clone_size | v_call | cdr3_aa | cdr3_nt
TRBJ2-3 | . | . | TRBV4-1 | CASSQDGSTDTQYF | TGCGCCAGCAGCCAAGATGGAAGCACAGATACGCAGTATTTT
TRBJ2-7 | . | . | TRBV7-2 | CASSFASYEQYF | TGTGCCAGCAGCTTCGCCTCATACGAGCAGTACTTC
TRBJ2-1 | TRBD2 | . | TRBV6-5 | CASSPLAGVANEQFF | TGTGCCAGCAGTCCTCTAGCGGGAGTGGCCAATGAGCAGTTCTTC
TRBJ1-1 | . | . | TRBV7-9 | CASSLELLEAFF | TGTGCCAGCAGCTTAGAACTGTTGGAAGCTTTCTTT
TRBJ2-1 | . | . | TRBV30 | CAWSVLTGLPYNEQFF | TGTGCCTGGAGTGTACTTACAGGGCTACCCTACAATGAGCAGTTCTTC
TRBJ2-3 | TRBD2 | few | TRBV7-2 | CASSLVRLAGSPPDTQYF | TGTGCCAGCAGCTTAGTCAGACTAGCGGGATCCCCCCCAGATACGCAGTATTTT
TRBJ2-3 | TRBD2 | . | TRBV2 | CASRGIVAGTQYF | TGTGCCAGCAGGGGAATCGTAGCGGGAACGCAGTATTTT
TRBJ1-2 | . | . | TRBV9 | CASSDGGLRRGYTF | TGTGCCAGCAGCGATGGAGGCCTACGCCGGGGCTACACCTTC
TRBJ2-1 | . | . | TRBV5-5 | CASSLVAEPYNEQFF | TGTGCCAGCAGCTTGGTAGCGGAACCCTACAATGAGCAGTTCTTC
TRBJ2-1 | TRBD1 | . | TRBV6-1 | CASRPGQGLNEQFF | TGTGCCAGCAGGCCGGGACAGGGTCTCAATGAGCAGTTCTTC
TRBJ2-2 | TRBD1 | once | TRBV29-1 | CSVSGQGIGELFF | TGCAGCGTTTCGGGACAGGGAATCGGGGAGCTGTTTTTT
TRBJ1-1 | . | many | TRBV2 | CASSENMNTEAFF | TGTGCCAGCAGCGAGAATATGAACACTGAAGCTTTCTTT
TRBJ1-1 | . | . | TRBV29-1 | CSVSRANTEAFF | TGCAGCGTTTCGCGAGCGAACACTGAAGCTTTCTTT
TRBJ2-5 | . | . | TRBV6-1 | CASTGRAVYQETQYF | TGTGCCAGCACGGGGCGAGCGGTGTACCAAGAGACCCAGTACTTC
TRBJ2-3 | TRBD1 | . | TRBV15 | CATSRGLDRVGDTQYF | TGTGCCACCAGCAGGGGGCTGGACAGGGTGGGAGATACGCAGTATTTT
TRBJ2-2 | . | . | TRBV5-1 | CASSLMDTGELFF | TGCGCCAGCAGCTTAATGGACACCGGGGAGCTGTTTTTT
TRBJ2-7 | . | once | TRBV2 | CASSAPPGEQYF | TGTGCCAGCAGTGCCCCCCCCGGCGAGCAGTACTTC